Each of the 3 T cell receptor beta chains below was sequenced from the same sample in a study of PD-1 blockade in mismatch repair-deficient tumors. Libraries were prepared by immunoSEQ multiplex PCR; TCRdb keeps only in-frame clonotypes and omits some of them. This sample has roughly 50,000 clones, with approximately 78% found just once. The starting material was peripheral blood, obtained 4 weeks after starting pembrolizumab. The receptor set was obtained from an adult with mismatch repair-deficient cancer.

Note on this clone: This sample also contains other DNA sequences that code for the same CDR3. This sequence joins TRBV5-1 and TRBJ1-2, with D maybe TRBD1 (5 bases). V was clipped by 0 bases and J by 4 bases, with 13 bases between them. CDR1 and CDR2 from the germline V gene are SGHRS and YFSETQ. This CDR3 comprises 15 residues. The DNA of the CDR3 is TGCGCCAGCAGCTTGGCCGATGACAGCATCTATGGCTACACCTTC. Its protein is CASSLADDSIYGYTF.

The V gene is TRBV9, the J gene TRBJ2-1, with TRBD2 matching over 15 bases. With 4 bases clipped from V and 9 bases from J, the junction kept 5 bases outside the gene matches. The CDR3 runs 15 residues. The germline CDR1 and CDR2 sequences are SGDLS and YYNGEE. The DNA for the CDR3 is TGTGCCAGCAGCCACGGACTAGCGGGAGGGGTTGAGCAGTTCTTC. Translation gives CASSHGLAGGVEQFF.

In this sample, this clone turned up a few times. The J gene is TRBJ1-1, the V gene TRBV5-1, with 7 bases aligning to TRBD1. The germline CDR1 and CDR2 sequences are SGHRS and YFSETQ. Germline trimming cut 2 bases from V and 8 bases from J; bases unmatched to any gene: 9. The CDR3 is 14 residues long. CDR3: CASSLIDREGEAFF. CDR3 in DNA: TGCGCCAGCAGCTTAATCGACAGGGAGGGCGAAGCTTTCTTT.